A selection of T cell receptor beta chains follows, all from one sample in a study of blood T cell repertoires in COVID-19. Produced via immunoSEQ multiplex PCR; TCRdb's table is partial and in-frame only. The table lists about 180,000 clones, roughly nine tenths of them singletons. What was sequenced was peripheral blood. The receptors come from a man between 70 and 80 years old with active or convalescent COVID-19. Each CDR3 is given with its conserved first and last residue. The order of the fields is D gene, V gene, clone size, J gene, CDR3 DNA, CDR3 protein. A D gene is named only where the DNA matches it firmly. Some rows mark clone size as missing; the rest say once, few, many or name a class of expanded clone.

d_gene: NA; v_gene: TRBV2; abundance: once; j_gene: TRBJ2-5; CDR3nt: TGTGCCAGCAGCTTGGGGCGGCCACAAGAGACCCAGTACTTC; CDR3aa: CASSLGRPQETQYF
d_gene: TRBD2; v_gene: TRBV14; abundance: NA; j_gene: TRBJ2-3; CDR3nt: TGTGCCAGCAGCCGCCGACTAGCGGGATGGTCAGATACGCAGTATTTT; CDR3aa: CASSRRLAGWSDTQYF
d_gene: TRBD1; v_gene: TRBV30; abundance: NA; j_gene: TRBJ1-2; CDR3nt: TGTGCCTGGACCCCCGGGACAGCGGGCTACACCTTC; CDR3aa: CAWTPGTAGYTF
d_gene: TRBD1; v_gene: TRBV28; abundance: NA; j_gene: TRBJ1-2; CDR3nt: TGTGCCAGCAGTTCCACCGGACAGGGCCAAGGTGGCTACACCTTC; CDR3aa: CASSSTGQGQGGYTF
d_gene: NA; v_gene: TRBV7-2; abundance: NA; j_gene: TRBJ1-2; CDR3nt: TGTGCCAGCAGGGGACCGGGACTGGAAGAAAATGGCTACACCTTC; CDR3aa: CASRGPGLEENGYTF
d_gene: TRBD1; v_gene: TRBV19; abundance: once; j_gene: TRBJ1-2; CDR3nt: TGTGCCAGTATCCGGACAGGGGAGAACTATGGCTACACCTTC; CDR3aa: CASIRTGENYGYTF
d_gene: TRBD2; v_gene: TRBV5-6; abundance: NA; j_gene: TRBJ2-3; CDR3nt: TGTGCCAGCAGCCGAGCGGGGGATCCCACAGATACGCAGTATTTT; CDR3aa: CASSRAGDPTDTQYF
d_gene: TRBD2; v_gene: TRBV28; abundance: few; j_gene: TRBJ2-1; CDR3nt: TGTGCCAGCAGTCGGCTAGCGGGAGGGGGAAATGAGCAGTTCTTC; CDR3aa: CASSRLAGGGNEQFF
d_gene: NA; v_gene: TRBV27; abundance: few; j_gene: TRBJ1-4; CDR3nt: TGTGCCAGCAGTTTATATCCGCCAAGAGCTAATGAAAAACTGTTTTTT; CDR3aa: CASSLYPPRANEKLFF
d_gene: TRBD1; v_gene: TRBV6-5; abundance: NA; j_gene: TRBJ1-2; CDR3nt: TGTGCCAGCAGTTACTCGGGGACAGTAGGCTATGGCTACACCTTC; CDR3aa: CASSYSGTVGYGYTF
d_gene: TRBD2; v_gene: TRBV7-2; abundance: once; j_gene: TRBJ2-5; CDR3nt: TGTGCCAGCAGCATGGATAGACCCCGCGGGGGGACCCAGTACTTC; CDR3aa: CASSMDRPRGGTQYF
d_gene: NA; v_gene: TRBV7-8; abundance: NA; j_gene: TRBJ1-2; CDR3nt: TGTGCCAGCAGCTTCCGGTCGTTGGGAGGCTATGGCTACACCTTC; CDR3aa: CASSFRSLGGYGYTF
d_gene: NA; v_gene: TRBV30; abundance: NA; j_gene: TRBJ2-5; CDR3nt: TGTGCCTGGAGTCTCGACTCGGGTCGGAGAGAGACCCAGTACTTC; CDR3aa: CAWSLDSGRRETQYF
d_gene: NA; v_gene: TRBV24-1; abundance: NA; j_gene: TRBJ1-3; CDR3nt: TGTGCCACCAGGGCCTCTGGAAACACCATATATTTT; CDR3aa: CATRASGNTIYF
d_gene: TRBD1; v_gene: TRBV3-1/TRBV3-2; abundance: NA; j_gene: TRBJ2-2; CDR3nt: TGTGCCAGCAGCCAAGTACAGGGGGCTAGGGCCGGGGAGCTGTTTTTT; CDR3aa: CASSQVQGARAGELFF
d_gene: NA; v_gene: TRBV7-2; abundance: NA; j_gene: TRBJ1-1; CDR3nt: TGTGCCAGCAGCTTAGACCAGGGTGCCAACACTGAAGCTTTCTTT; CDR3aa: CASSLDQGANTEAFF
d_gene: NA; v_gene: TRBV5-1; abundance: once; j_gene: TRBJ2-7; CDR3nt: TGCGCCAGCAGCTTCTCTGGGCAACAGGAGCAGTACTTC; CDR3aa: CASSFSGQQEQYF
d_gene: TRBD1; v_gene: TRBV18; abundance: NA; j_gene: TRBJ1-3; CDR3nt: TGTGCCAGCTCACCTCAGGGGGCGACCTCTGGAAACACCATATATTTT; CDR3aa: CASSPQGATSGNTIYF
d_gene: TRBD1; v_gene: TRBV25-1; abundance: NA; j_gene: TRBJ2-7; CDR3nt: TGTGCCAGCAGTCCCCCGGGACAGTCAATGTCCTACGAGCAGTACTTC; CDR3aa: CASSPPGQSMSYEQYF
d_gene: NA; v_gene: TRBV27; abundance: few; j_gene: TRBJ2-7; CDR3nt: TGTGCCAGCAGCCTCCCGGGGACCTACGAGCAGTACTTC; CDR3aa: CASSLPGTYEQYF
d_gene: NA; v_gene: TRBV28; abundance: NA; j_gene: TRBJ2-7; CDR3nt: TGTGCCAGTGTTCCCCCGGGACTCCGCCCGAGGGACGAGCAGTACTTC; CDR3aa: CASVPPGLRPRDEQYF
d_gene: TRBD1; v_gene: TRBV20-1; abundance: NA; j_gene: TRBJ1-2; CDR3nt: TGCAGTGCTAGTAACCAGGCCGGGACAGGCTATGGCTACACCTTC; CDR3aa: CSASNQAGTGYGYTF
d_gene: TRBD1; v_gene: TRBV6-6; abundance: NA; j_gene: TRBJ1-2; CDR3nt: TGTGCCAGCGAGAGGACAGGAGCTTCTAACTATGGCTACACCTTC; CDR3aa: CASERTGASNYGYTF
d_gene: NA; v_gene: TRBV20-1; abundance: NA; j_gene: TRBJ1-1; CDR3nt: TGCAGTGCTAGTCGGGGTTCCGAAGCTTTCTTT; CDR3aa: CSASRGSEAFF
d_gene: TRBD1; v_gene: TRBV28; abundance: NA; j_gene: TRBJ1-2; CDR3nt: TGTGCCAGCAGTTCGCGCAGGGGGCCTCTGGATACCTTC; CDR3aa: CASSSRRGPLDTF
d_gene: TRBD2; v_gene: TRBV10-2; abundance: NA; j_gene: TRBJ2-5; CDR3nt: TGCGCCAGCAGTGTACACGGGGAGGGTGGGACCCAGTACTTC; CDR3aa: CASSVHGEGGTQYF
d_gene: TRBD1; v_gene: TRBV19; abundance: NA; j_gene: TRBJ1-6; CDR3nt: TGTGCCAGCGCGGACAGGATGAATTCACCCCTCCACTTT; CDR3aa: CASADRMNSPLHF
d_gene: NA; v_gene: TRBV5-1; abundance: NA; j_gene: TRBJ2-7; CDR3nt: TGCGCCAGCAGCCCCGACAGCGCAACCTACGAGCAGTACTTC; CDR3aa: CASSPDSATYEQYF